These 21 T cell receptor beta chains came from one sample sequenced in a study of CXCR3-negative and CXCR3-positive naive CD8 T cells. The libraries of TRB cDNA were prepared using 5' RACE with UMI labels. TCRdb re-called the 5' RACE reads and catalogs CDR3 proteins one per entry, DNA excluded. Its table lists about 130,000 distinct CDR3 sequences. What was sequenced was naive CXCR3- CD8+ T cells from blood. Noted subset: CD45RO-CCR7+CD27+CD95- naive CD8+ T cells lacking CXCR3 (TNR3-). These receptors were collected from a human donor in good health. Some clones in this sample may be carry-over from other donors' samples.

The V gene is TRBV15, the J gene TRBJ2-2. Germline V gives CDR1 LNHNV, CDR2 YYDKDF (reference sequence). CDR3 length: 14 residues. Here the CDR3 reads CATSRVRQSGELFF.

This chain joins TRBV7-6 and TRBJ2-6; as DNA is missing, the TRBD1 call by TCRdb cannot be tested. Germline CDR1 reads SGHVS; CDR2 reads FNYEAQ. CDR3 size: 21 residues. This CDR3 is CASSTTRDSPSRNSGANVLTF.

The rearrangement joins TRBV29-1 to TRBJ2-5; TCRdb calls TRBD1, which cannot be checked without DNA. The CDR3 is made up of 12 amino acids. CDR1 and CDR2 (germline): SQVTM, ANQGSEA. The CDR3: CSVELQGETQYF.

The chain employs TRBV7-2 and TRBJ1-3. CDR3 length: 16 amino acids. Germline CDR1 is SGHTA and CDR2 is FQGNSA. CDR3 loop: CASSLFGSLSGNTIYF.

The J gene is TRBJ1-2, the V gene TRBV9; TCRdb calls TRBD1, which cannot be checked without DNA. In germline, CDR1 is SGDLS, CDR2 YYNGEE. CDR3 length: 15 residues. The CDR3 loop is CASRSGAQGIYGYTF.

This chain uses TRBV12-3 or TRBV12-4 with TRBJ2-1; the D call of TRBD1 rests on TCRdb alone, since no DNA is present to check it. The CDR3 loop spans 16 amino acids. CDR3 region: CASSPPREASYNEQFF.

This rearrangement joins TRBV29-1 to TRBJ1-2. Germline V gene data show CDR1 as SQVTM and CDR2 as ANQGSEA. The CDR3 runs 14 residues. This CDR3 reads CSVEDSTHVYGYTF.

CDR3 sequence: CASSRPRQGTYEQYF. This chain joins TRBV3-1 and TRBJ2-7; with no DNA, the TCRdb D assignment of TRBD1 cannot be verified. The CDR3 covers 15 residues. CDR1 is LGHDT, CDR2 YNNKEL, per germline (reference sequence).

The chain joins TRBV6-2 or TRBV6-3 to TRBJ2-1; absent DNA, TCRdb's TRBD2 call cannot be checked. CDR3 length: 16 amino acids. Germline V gene sequence: CDR1 MNHEY, CDR2 SVGEGT. This CDR3 reads CASSYFISGGYNEQFF.

V is TRBV14 and J is TRBJ2-5; TCRdb reports TRBD1, a call that lacks DNA to check it against. CDR3 length: 16 residues. Germline assignment: CDR1 SGHDN and CDR2 FVKESK. The chain's CDR3 is CASRRGGEWGKETQYF.

The chain recombines TRBV12-3 or TRBV12-4 with TRBJ2-7; TCRdb gives TRBD1 as the D gene, but with no DNA this cannot be confirmed. The CDR3 is 15 residues long. The CDR3 sequence: CASVSGTVSSYEQYF.

J is TRBJ1-4 and V is TRBV4-3; the D call from TCRdb, TRBD1, cannot be confirmed without DNA. This CDR3 has 17 residues. Germline V gives CDR1 LGHNA, CDR2 YSLEER. The CDR3 is CASSQDGGFATNEKLFF.

The rearrangement links TRBV5-1 to TRBJ2-7; TCRdb's D call of TRBD1 is untestable without DNA. This CDR3 spans 13 amino acids. Looked up from germline, CDR1 is SGHRS and CDR2 is YFSETQ. The CDR3 is CASSSTGAYEQYF.

The chain couples TRBV7-8 to TRBJ2-1; TCRdb designates TRBD2, a call that cannot be tested without DNA. This CDR3 has 17 amino acids. Per germline, CDR1 SGHVS and CDR2 FQNEAQ. CDR3 in amino acids: CASMSWASGEFYNEQFF.

V and J are TRBV29-1 and TRBJ2-3; TCRdb's D call of TRBD1 is untestable without DNA. This CDR3 has 15 residues. Germline values: CDR1 SQVTM, CDR2 ANQGSEA. The CDR3 sequence: CSVAPGAMSTDTQYF.

This chain joins TRBV6-2 or TRBV6-3 and TRBJ1-5. This CDR3 has 14 residues. Looked up from germline, CDR1 is MNHEY and CDR2 is SVGEGT. CDR3 loop: CASSSPYSNQPQHF.

This chain uses TRBV20-1 with TRBJ2-3. Per germline, CDR1 DFQATT and CDR2 SNEGSKA (reference sequence). The CDR3 length is 12 residues. The CDR3 spells CSARDLADTQYF.

The chain recombines TRBV5-1 with TRBJ2-7; TCRdb selects TRBD1, and the lack of DNA leaves this call unchecked. Germline-derived CDR1 and CDR2 are SGHRS and YFSETQ. This CDR3 has 14 residues. The CDR3 protein is CASSFSQGAYEQYF. Full variable domain (rest looked up from reference TRBV5-1 and TRBJ2-7): KAGVTQTPRYLIKTRGQQVTLSCSPISGHRSVSWYQQTPGQGLQFLFEYFSETQRNKGNFPGRFSGRQFSNSRSEMNVSTLELGDSALYLCASSFSQGAYEQYFGPGTRLTVT.

The chain links TRBV10-3 to TRBJ2-7; TCRdb's D gene call, TRBD1, goes unchecked for lack of DNA. Germline V CDR1 and CDR2: ENHRY, SYGVKD. The length of the CDR3 is 14 residues. The CDR3 protein is CAISDAGAAYEQYF.

CDR3: CASSLVVGPAHQPQHF. This chain joins TRBV12-3 or TRBV12-4 and TRBJ1-5. The length of the CDR3 is 16 residues.

This chain uses TRBV27 with TRBJ2-7. Germline CDR1 MNHEY, CDR2 SMNVEV (reference sequence). The CDR3 consists of 13 residues. The CDR3 spells CASSPFLFYEQYF.